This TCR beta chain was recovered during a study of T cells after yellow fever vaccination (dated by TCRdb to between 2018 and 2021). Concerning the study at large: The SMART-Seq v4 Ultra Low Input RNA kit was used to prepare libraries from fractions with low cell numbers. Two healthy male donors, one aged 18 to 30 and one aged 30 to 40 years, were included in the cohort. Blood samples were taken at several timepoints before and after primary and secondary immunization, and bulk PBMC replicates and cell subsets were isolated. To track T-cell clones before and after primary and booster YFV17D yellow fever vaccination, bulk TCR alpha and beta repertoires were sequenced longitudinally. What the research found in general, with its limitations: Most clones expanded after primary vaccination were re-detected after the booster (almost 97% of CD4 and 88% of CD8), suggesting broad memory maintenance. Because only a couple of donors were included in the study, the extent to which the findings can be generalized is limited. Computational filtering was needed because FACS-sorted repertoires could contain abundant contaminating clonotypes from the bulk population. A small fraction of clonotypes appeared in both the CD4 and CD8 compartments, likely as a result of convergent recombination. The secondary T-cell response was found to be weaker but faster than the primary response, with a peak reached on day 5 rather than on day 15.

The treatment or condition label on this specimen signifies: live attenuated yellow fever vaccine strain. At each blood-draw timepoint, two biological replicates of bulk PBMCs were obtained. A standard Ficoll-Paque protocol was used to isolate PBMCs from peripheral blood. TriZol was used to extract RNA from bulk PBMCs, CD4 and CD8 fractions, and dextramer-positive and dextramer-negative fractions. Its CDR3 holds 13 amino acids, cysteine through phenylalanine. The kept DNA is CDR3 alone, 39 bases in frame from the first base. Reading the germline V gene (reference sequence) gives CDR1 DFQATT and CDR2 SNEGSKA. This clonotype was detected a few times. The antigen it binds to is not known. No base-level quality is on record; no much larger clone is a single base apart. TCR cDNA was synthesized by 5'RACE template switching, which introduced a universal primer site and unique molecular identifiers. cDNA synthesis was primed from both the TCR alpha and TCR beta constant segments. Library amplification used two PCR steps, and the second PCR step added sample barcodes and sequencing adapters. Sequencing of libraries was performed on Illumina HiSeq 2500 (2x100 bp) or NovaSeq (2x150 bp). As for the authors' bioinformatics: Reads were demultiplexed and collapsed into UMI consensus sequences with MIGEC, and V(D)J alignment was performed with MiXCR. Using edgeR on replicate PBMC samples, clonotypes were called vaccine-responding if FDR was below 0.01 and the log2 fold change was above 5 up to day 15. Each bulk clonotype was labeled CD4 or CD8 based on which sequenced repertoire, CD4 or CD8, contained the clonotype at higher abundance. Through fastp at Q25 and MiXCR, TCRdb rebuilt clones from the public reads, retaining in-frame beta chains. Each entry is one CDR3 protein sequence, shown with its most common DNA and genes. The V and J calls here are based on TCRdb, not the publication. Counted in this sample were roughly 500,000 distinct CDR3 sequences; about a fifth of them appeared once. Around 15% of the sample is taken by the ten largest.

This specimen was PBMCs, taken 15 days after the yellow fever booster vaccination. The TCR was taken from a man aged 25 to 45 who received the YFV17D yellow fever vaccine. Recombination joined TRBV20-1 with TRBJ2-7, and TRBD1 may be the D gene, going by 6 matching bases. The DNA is TGCAGCGCTCGAGACAGGCTGACCTACGAGCAGTACTTC. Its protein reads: CSARDRLTYEQYF.